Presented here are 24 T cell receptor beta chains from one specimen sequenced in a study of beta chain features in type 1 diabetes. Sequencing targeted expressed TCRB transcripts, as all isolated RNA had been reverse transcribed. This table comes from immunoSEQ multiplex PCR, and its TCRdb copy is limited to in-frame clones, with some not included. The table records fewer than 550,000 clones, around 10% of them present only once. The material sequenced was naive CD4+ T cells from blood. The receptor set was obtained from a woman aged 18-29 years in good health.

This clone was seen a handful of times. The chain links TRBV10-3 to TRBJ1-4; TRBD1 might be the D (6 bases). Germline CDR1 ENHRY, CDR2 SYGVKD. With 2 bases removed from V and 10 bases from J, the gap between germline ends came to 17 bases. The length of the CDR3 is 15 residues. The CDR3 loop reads CAISETGYGIGKLFF. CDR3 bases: TGTGCCATCAGTGAGACAGGGTATGGAATAGGAAAACTGTTTTTT.

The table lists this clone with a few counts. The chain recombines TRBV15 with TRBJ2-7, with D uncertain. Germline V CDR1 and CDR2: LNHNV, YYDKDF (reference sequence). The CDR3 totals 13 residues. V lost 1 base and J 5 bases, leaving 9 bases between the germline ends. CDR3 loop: CATSRGFAHEQYV. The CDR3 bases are TGTGCCACCAGCAGAGGTTTCGCCCACGAGCAGTACGTC.

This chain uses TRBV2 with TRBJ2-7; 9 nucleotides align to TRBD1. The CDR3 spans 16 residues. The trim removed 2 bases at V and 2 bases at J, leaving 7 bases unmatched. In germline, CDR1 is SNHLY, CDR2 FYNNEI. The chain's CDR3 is CASSERSWDRAYEQYV. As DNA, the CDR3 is TGTGCCAGCAGTGAACGCTCGTGGGACAGGGCCTACGAGCAGTACGTC.

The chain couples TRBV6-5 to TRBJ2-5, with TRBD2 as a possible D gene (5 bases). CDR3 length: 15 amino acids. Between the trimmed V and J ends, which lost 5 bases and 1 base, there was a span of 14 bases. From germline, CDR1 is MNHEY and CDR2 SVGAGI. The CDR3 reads CASSPTRAGQETQYF. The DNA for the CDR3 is TGTGCCAGCAGTCCGACGAGGGCGGGCCAAGAGACCCAGTACTTC.

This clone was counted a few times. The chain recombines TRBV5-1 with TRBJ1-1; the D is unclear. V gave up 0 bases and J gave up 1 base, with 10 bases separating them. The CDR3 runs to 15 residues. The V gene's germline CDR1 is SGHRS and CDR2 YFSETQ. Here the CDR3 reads CASSLDAGPNTEAFF. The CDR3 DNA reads TGCGCCAGCAGCTTGGATGCAGGACCGAACACTGAAGCTTTCTTT. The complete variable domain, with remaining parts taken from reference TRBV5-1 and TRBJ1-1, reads KAGVTQTPRYLIKTRGQQVTLSCSPISGHRSVSWYQQTPGQGLQFLFEYFSETQRNKGNFPGRFSGRQFSNSRSEMNVSTLELGDSALYLCASSLDAGPNTEAFFGQGTRLTVV.

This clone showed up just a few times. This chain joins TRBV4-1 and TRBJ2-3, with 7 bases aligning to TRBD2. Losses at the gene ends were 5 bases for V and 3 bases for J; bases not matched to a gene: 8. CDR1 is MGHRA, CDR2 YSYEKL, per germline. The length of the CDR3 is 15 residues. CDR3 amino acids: CASSGSGGRTDTQYF. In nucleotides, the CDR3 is TGCGCCAGCAGCGGATCGGGAGGAAGGACAGATACGCAGTATTTT.

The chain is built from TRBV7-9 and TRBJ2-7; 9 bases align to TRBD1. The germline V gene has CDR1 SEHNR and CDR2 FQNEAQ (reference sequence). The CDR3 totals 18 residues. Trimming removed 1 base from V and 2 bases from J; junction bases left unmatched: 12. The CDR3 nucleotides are TGTGCCAGCAGCTTAGGGCTCACGAGGGACAGGGAGCCCTACGAGCAGTACGTC. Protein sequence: CASSLGLTRDREPYEQYV.

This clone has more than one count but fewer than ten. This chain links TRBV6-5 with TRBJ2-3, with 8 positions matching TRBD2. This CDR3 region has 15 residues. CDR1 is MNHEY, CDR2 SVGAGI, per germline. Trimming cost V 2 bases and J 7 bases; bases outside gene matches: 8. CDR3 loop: CASSYRPQRENTQYF. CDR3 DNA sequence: TGTGCCAGCAGTTACCGGCCCCAGCGGGAGAATACGCAGTATTTT.

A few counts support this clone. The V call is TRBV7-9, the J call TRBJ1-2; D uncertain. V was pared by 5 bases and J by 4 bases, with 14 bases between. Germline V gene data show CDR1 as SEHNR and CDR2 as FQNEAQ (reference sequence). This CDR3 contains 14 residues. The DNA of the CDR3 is TGTGCCAGCAGCCACGAGTTGTACCTCTATGGCTACACCTTC. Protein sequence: CASSHELYLYGYTF.

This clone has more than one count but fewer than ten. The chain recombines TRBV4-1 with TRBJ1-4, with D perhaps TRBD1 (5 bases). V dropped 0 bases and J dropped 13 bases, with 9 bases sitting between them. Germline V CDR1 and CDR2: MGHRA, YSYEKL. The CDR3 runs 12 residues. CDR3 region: CASSQDGGRLFF. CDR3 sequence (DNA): TGCGCCAGCAGCCAAGATGGGGGGAGACTGTTTTTT.

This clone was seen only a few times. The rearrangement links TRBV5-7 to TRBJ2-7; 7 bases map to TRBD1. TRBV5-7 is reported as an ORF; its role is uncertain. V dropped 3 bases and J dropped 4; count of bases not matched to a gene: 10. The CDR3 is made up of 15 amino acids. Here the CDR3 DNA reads TGTGCCAGCAGCTCTACCCGGGGACAGTCTTACGAGCAGTACGTC. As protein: CASSSTRGQSYEQYV.

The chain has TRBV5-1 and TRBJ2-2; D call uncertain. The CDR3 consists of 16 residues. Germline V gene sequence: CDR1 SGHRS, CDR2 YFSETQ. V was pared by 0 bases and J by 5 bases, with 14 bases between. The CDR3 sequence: CASSLGSRGGTGELFF. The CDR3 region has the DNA TGCGCCAGCAGCTTGGGCTCCCGCGGCGGTACCGGGGAGCTGTTTTTT.

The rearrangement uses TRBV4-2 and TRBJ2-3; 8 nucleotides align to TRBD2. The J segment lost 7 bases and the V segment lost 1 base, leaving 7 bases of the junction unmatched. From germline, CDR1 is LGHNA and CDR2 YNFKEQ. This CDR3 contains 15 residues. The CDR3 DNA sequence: TGTGCCAGCAGCCAAGCCGGGAGGGCTTCGTATACGCAGTATTTT. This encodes CASSQAGRASYTQYF.

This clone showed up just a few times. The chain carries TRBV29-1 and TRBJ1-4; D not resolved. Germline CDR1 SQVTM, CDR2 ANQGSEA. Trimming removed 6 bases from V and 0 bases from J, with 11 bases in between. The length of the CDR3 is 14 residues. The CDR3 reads CSVADTSTNEKLFF. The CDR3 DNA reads TGCAGCGTGGCTGACACCTCAACTAATGAAAAACTGTTTTTT.

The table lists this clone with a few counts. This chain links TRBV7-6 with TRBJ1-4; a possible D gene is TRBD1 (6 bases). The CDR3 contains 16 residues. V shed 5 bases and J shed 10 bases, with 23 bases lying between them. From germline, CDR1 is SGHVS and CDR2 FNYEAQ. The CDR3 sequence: CASSPRGHSNEGKLFF. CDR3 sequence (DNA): TGTGCCAGCAGCCCCCGGGGACATTCGAACGAGGGAAAACTGTTTTTT.

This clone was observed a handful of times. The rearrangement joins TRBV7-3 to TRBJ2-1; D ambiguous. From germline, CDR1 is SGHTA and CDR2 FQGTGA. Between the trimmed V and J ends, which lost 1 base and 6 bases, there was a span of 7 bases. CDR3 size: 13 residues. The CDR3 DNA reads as TGTGCCAGCAGCTTAAGTCCCCCCAATGAGCAGTTCTTC. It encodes CASSLSPPNEQFF.

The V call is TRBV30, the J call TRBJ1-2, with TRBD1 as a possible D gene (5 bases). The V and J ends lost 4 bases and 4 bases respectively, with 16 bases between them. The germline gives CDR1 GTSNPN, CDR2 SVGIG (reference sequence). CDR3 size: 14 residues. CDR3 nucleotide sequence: TGTGCCTGGATCCGCAGGGTGAACAGCTATGGCTACACCTTC. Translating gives CAWIRRVNSYGYTF.

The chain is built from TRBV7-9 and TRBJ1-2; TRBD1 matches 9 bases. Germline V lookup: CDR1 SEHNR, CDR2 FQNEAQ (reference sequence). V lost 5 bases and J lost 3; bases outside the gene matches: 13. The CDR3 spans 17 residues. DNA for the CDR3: TGTGCCAGCAGCCCAAGGACAGGGGAGAAGGTAGACTATGGCTACACCTTC. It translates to CASSPRTGEKVDYGYTF.

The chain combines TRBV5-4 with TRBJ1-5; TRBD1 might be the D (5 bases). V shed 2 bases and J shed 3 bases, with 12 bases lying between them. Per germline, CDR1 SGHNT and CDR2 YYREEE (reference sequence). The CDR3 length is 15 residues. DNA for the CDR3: TGTGCCAGCAGCTTTAATGCAGGGATCAATCAGCCCCAGCATTTT. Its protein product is CASSFNAGINQPQHF.

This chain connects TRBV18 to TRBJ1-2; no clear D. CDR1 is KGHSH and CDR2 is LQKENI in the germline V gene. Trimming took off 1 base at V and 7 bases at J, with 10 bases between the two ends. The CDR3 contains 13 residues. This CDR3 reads CASSPQSVTGYTF. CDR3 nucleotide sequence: TGTGCCAGCTCACCACAGAGTGTAACTGGCTACACCTTC. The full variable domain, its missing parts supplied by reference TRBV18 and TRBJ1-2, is NAGVMQNPRHLVRRRGQEARLRCSPMKGHSHVYWYRQLPEEGLKFMVYLQKENIIDESGMPKERFSAEFPKEGPSILRIQQVVRGDSAAYFCASSPQSVTGYTFGSGTRLTVV.

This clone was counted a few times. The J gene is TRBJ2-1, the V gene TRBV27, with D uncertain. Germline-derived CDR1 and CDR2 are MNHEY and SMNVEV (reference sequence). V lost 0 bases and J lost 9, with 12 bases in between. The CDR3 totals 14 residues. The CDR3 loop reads CASSLSIIVGEQFF. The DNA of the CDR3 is TGTGCCAGCAGTTTATCGATAATTGTCGGTGAGCAGTTCTTC.

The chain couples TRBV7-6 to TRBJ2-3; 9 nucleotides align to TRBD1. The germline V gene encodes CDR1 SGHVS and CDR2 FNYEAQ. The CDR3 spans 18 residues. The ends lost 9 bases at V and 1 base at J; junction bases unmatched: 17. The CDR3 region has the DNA TGTGCCAGTCGCAGGGGGACAGGGAGGGCCGCCGGCACAGATACGCAGTATTTT. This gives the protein CASRRGTGRAAGTDTQYF.

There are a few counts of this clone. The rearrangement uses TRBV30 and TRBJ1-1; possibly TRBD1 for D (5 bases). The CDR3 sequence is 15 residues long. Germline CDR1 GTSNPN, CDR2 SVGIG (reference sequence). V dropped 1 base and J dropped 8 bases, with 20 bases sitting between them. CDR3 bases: TGTGCCTGGAGTGCAACAAGGACCGCATACAGGGAAGCTTTCTTT. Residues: CAWSATRTAYREAFF.

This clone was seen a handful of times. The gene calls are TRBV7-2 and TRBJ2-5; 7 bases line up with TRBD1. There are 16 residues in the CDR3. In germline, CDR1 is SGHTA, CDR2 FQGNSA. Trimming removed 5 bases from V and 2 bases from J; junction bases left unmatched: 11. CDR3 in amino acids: CASSRLLRDRQETQYF. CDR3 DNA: TGTGCCAGCAGCCGATTGCTCCGGGACAGACAAGAGACCCAGTACTTC.